The 16 T cell receptor beta chains presented below share a single source sample, sequenced in a study of CD8 T cells in Susac syndrome. The RNA, roughly 0.45 to 1 ug, was put through reverse transcription using random hexamers. MiXCR, run by TCRdb on the immunoSEQ multiplex PCR reads, gives a single entry per CDR3 protein. The sample lists tens of thousands of distinct CDR3 sequences, 96% occurring once. Sequencing used CD4+ T cells from PBMCs. All receptors come from a human donor with multiple sclerosis.

J is TRBJ2-5 and V is TRBV3-1; D may be TRBD1 or TRBD2 (6 bases each). Per the germline V gene, CDR1 is LGHDT and CDR2 is YNNKEL (reference sequence). The CDR3 consists of 15 residues. Trimming shortened V by 1 base and J by 1 base, and 10 bases separated the two germline ends. CDR3 region: CASSQAGASQETQYF. CDR3 sequence (DNA): TGTGCCAGCAGCCAAGCGGGGGCGTCCCAAGAGACCCAGTACTTC.

The rearrangement joins TRBV7-2 to TRBJ2-1, with D perhaps given as TRBD1 or TRBD2 (5 bases each). This CDR3 region has 15 residues. Germline V gene sequence: CDR1 SGHTA, CDR2 FQGNSA. V was clipped by 7 bases and J by 8 bases, with 21 bases between them. The CDR3 DNA is TGTGCCAGCACCGAGGGGCCGGCCGGGGTCCATGAGCAGTTCTTC. The encoded protein is CASTEGPAGVHEQFF.

The J gene is TRBJ2-1, the V gene TRBV5-1, with D possibly matching TRBD2 (6 bases). Trimming stripped 7 bases from V and 3 bases from J, with 8 bases between. The CDR3 spans 12 residues. Germline loops: CDR1 SGHRS, CDR2 YFSETQ. CDR3 bases: TGCGCCAGCCGGGAGATCTACAATGAGCAGTTCTTC. Translated, it gives CASREIYNEQFF.

The rearrangement links TRBV5-1 to TRBJ1-1; D unclear. The CDR3 is made up of 14 amino acids. V lost 4 bases, J lost 5 bases, and 15 bases lay in between. Per the germline V gene, CDR1 is SGHRS and CDR2 is YFSETQ. CDR3 in amino acids: CASSRVSPETEAFF. DNA of the CDR3: TGCGCCAGCAGCCGTGTCTCCCCCGAGACTGAAGCTTTCTTT. Full variable domain (outside the CDR3, taken from reference TRBV5-1 and TRBJ1-1): KAGVTQTPRYLIKTRGQQVTLSCSPISGHRSVSWYQQTPGQGLQFLFEYFSETQRNKGNFPGRFSGRQFSNSRSEMNVSTLELGDSALYLCASSRVSPETEAFFGQGTRLTVV.

The chain links TRBV20-1 to TRBJ2-2; 11 bases align to TRBD2. Trimming at V came to 3 bases and at J to 5 bases, leaving 11 bases not matched to a gene. The CDR3 length is 17 residues. Germline V lookup: CDR1 DFQATT, CDR2 SNEGSKA (reference sequence). This chain's CDR3 is CSASGVLAGGLTGELFF. The DNA for the CDR3 is TGCAGTGCTAGCGGTGTCCTAGCGGGGGGCCTGACCGGGGAGCTGTTTTTT.

The V call is TRBV3-1, the J call TRBJ2-3; perhaps D is TRBD1 or TRBD2 (5 bases each). With 1 base removed from V and 6 bases from J, the gap between germline ends came to 8 bases. Per germline, CDR1 LGHDT and CDR2 YNNKEL (reference sequence). This CDR3 spans 13 amino acids. The CDR3 region is CASSQVRDDTQYF. CDR3 nucleotide sequence: TGTGCCAGCAGCCAAGTAAGGGACGATACGCAGTATTTT.

The rearrangement joins TRBV20-1 to TRBJ2-2, with no clear D. CDR1 is DFQATT and CDR2 is SNEGSKA in the germline V gene (reference sequence). Trimming removed 2 bases at V and 1 base at J, with 8 bases between. The CDR3 totals 14 residues. The CDR3 coding sequence is TGCAGTGCTAGACCCCACCTGAACACCGGGGAGCTGTTTTTT. Amino acids: CSARPHLNTGELFF.

V usage is TRBV19 and J usage is TRBJ1-1; D gene unclear. The V gene lost 1 base and the J gene lost 7 bases, with 10 bases spanning the gap. This CDR3 has 13 residues. Germline V gives CDR1 LNHDA, CDR2 SQIVND (reference sequence). This chain's CDR3 is CASSIAPSGEAFF. The DNA for the CDR3 is TGTGCCAGTAGTATAGCCCCCTCGGGTGAAGCTTTCTTT.

The chain couples TRBV5-6 to TRBJ2-7, with 7 bases fitting TRBD1. V shed 4 bases, J shed 7 bases, and the junction held 17 bases outside the gene matches. There are 16 residues in the CDR3. CDR1 SGHDT and CDR2 YYEEEE come from the germline V gene. In DNA, the CDR3 is TGTGCCAGCAGCCTGAAGTGGGCGACAGGGTTGGGAGAGCAGTACTTC. It encodes CASSLKWATGLGEQYF. Drawing the rest from reference TRBV5-6 and TRBJ2-7, the complete variable domain is DAGVTQSPTHLIKTRGQQVTLRCSPKSGHDTVSWYQQALGQGPQFIFQYYEEEERQRGNFPDRFSGHQFPNYSSELNVNALLLGDSALYLCASSLKWATGLGEQYFGPGTRLTVT.

V is TRBV15 and J is TRBJ2-1; D may be TRBD2 (6 bases). CDR1 is LNHNV and CDR2 is YYDKDF in the germline V gene (reference sequence). The CDR3 has 14 residues. V was pared by 3 bases and J by 5 bases, with 11 bases between. CDR3 coding DNA: TGTGCCACCAGCAGGAGCGGGCTGAACAATGAGCAGTTCTTC. This encodes CATSRSGLNNEQFF.

The chain links TRBV5-1 to TRBJ2-2; TRBD1 matches at 7 bases. Looked up from germline, CDR1 is SGHRS and CDR2 is YFSETQ. V was clipped by 0 bases and J by 7 bases; unmatched bases: 6. The CDR3 runs 15 residues. CDR3 bases: TGCGCCAGCAGCTTGGAAGGGGGCGTCATCGGGGAGCTGTTTTTT. As protein: CASSLEGGVIGELFF.

This clonotype was counted once. The V call is TRBV29-1, the J call TRBJ1-2; D is unclear. With 1 base removed from V and 0 bases from J, the gap between germline ends came to 24 bases. CDR1 is SQVTM and CDR2 is ANQGSEA in the germline V gene. This CDR3 is built from 19 residues. DNA for the CDR3: TGCAGCGTTGAAGTCTGGGAGCCTCGGGTTAAGCTAGCTAACTATGGCTACACCTTC. Translating it yields CSVEVWEPRVKLANYGYTF.

The V call is TRBV2, the J call TRBJ2-7, with 8 bases aligning to TRBD1. The V gene end was trimmed by 6 bases and the J gene end by 2 bases; junction bases not matched to a gene: 6. The CDR3 is made up of 14 amino acids. In germline, CDR1 is SNHLY, CDR2 FYNNEI. In nucleotides, the CDR3 is TGTGCCAGCAGACAGGGGGGCCTAACCTACGAGCAGTACTTC. Residues: CASRQGGLTYEQYF.

V is TRBV12-3 or TRBV12-4 and J is TRBJ2-1; 8 nucleotides align to TRBD2. V gave up 1 base and J gave up 1 base; unmatched junction bases: 3. The length of the CDR3 is 16 residues. In DNA, the CDR3 is TGTGCCAGCAGTTTAGGCCTAGCGGGTTCCTACAATGAGCAGTTCTTC. It yields the protein CASSLGLAGSYNEQFF.

The rearrangement joins TRBV20-1 to TRBJ2-5; D unresolved. The CDR3 runs to 12 residues. V lost 6 bases, J lost 5 bases, and 13 bases lay in between. CDR1 and CDR2 from the germline V gene are DFQATT and SNEGSKA (reference sequence). The CDR3 sequence is CSARMSSETQYF. The CDR3 region has the DNA TGCAGTGCGAGGATGTCCTCCGAGACCCAGTACTTC.

The rearrangement links TRBV5-1 to TRBJ2-3; D is perhaps TRBD2 (6 bases). The germline gives CDR1 SGHRS, CDR2 YFSETQ. Trimming removed 0 bases from V and 4 bases from J, with 12 bases in between. CDR3 length: 15 residues. In DNA, the CDR3 is TGCGCCAGCAGCTTGGTCGGGGGTGGAGCAGATACGCAGTATTTT. This gives the protein CASSLVGGGADTQYF.